Sequencing of this T cell receptor (beta chain) was carried out in a study of T cells after posttransplantation cyclophosphamide. Findings and limits, study-wide: TRB clonality was highly associated with recipient CMV seropositivity and reactivation. Donor-recipient repertoire similarity was low at 1-2 months, rising over year one.

CDR1 SGHDT and CDR2 YYEEEE come from the germline V gene. This CDR3 region has 14 residues. The germline V and J ends were trimmed by 3 bases and 2 bases, with 9 bases remaining between them. Using immunoSEQ multiplex PCR, the repertoire was profiled, and TCRdb retains in-frame clones only, with some absent. The sample includes some 66,000 clones, 93% of them seen just once. In the case of this clone: Its antigen is not identified.

The sequenced sample was PBMCs. V and J are TRBV5-6 and TRBJ1-5; possible D gene TRBD1, 6 bases. The receptor was derived from a woman aged 30 to 39 in good health and a related stem cell transplant donor. The CDR3 spells CASSSQGGNQPQHF. As DNA, the CDR3 is TGTGCCAGCAGCTCACAGGGAGGCAATCAGCCCCAGCATTTT.